Shown below are 5 T cell receptor beta chains from a single sample sequenced in a study of CD8+CD57+ T cells in acquired aplastic anemia. CD8+CD57+ cell expansion had been shown by flow cytometry in patients chosen for sequencing. Genomic DNA constituted the template upon which TCR beta VDJ and CDR3 profiling was performed. TCRdb re-called the reads through MiXCR, storing one row per CDR3 protein. The table shows approximately 300,000 distinct CDR3 sequences, with 45% to 65% occurring only once. Sequencing was performed on sorted CD4+, CD8+, or CD8+CD57+ T cells (not recorded which) from PBMCs. Receptors were obtained from a human donor with aplastic anemia.

This clonotype showed up many times. The chain combines TRBV5-1 with TRBJ2-5; no reliable D call. V gave up 6 bases and J gave up 5 bases, with 14 bases separating them. The CDR3 covers 13 residues. The germline V gene has CDR1 SGHRS and CDR2 YFSETQ. The CDR3 loop reads CASTEPGYETQYF. DNA for the CDR3: TGCGCCAGCACCGAGCCCGGTTACGAGACCCAGTACTTC.

At least ten counts were recorded for this clonotype. V gene TRBV4-1 combines with J gene TRBJ1-6, with D maybe TRBD1 (5 bases). CDR3 length: 14 amino acids. V lost 5 bases to trimming and J lost 6 bases, with 11 bases between them. CDR1 is MGHRA, CDR2 YSYEKL, per germline. In DNA form, the CDR3 reads TGCGCCAGCAGCAAACGGGACGGTAATTCACCCCTCCACTTT. It encodes CASSKRDGNSPLHF.

This clonotype appeared a single time. The DNA for the CDR3 is TGTGCCAGCAGTTCGCGACAGAGGGTTAACTACGAGCAGTACTTC. The encoded protein is CASSSRQRVNYEQYF. The chain is built from TRBV6-5 and TRBJ2-7; D may be TRBD1 or TRBD2 (5 bases each). The CDR3 spans 15 residues. Germline V gives CDR1 MNHEY, CDR2 SVGAGI. V lost 4 bases and J lost 3, with 16 bases in between.

The sample holds a few counts of this clonotype. The chain recombines TRBV24-1 with TRBJ2-7, with D possibly being TRBD2 (6 bases). This CDR3 comprises 15 residues. Per the germline V gene, CDR1 is KGHDR and CDR2 is SFDVKD. Trimming took 4 bases from V and 2 from J, leaving 14 bases between them. As DNA, the CDR3 is TGTGCCACCAGTGAAACAGGAGGCGGGACCTACGAGCAGTACTTC. Protein sequence: CATSETGGGTYEQYF.

The chain recombines TRBV7-2 with TRBJ2-7; 11 nucleotides match TRBD1. The germline gives CDR1 SGHTA, CDR2 FQGNSA. With 5 bases clipped from V and 7 bases from J, the junction kept 7 bases outside the gene matches. The CDR3 is made up of 14 amino acids. CDR3 loop: CASSLRDRGSEQYF. The CDR3 DNA follows: TGTGCCAGCAGCCTACGGGACAGGGGGAGTGAGCAGTACTTC.